One and the same sample provided the 14 T cell receptor beta chains below, sequenced in a study of T cells in Graves' hyperthyroidism and ophthalmopathy. Amplified regions were TCR beta CDR3 sequences from RNA transcripts. HTBI primers drove first-round RT-PCR of the TCR CDR3. Each CDR3 protein gets one entry after TCRdb re-called the multiplex PCR reads with MiXCR. The table lists around 350,000 distinct CDR3 sequences, 19% of them singletons. The sample comprised blood. All receptors derive from a woman aged 18-29 years with Graves' hyperthyroidism.

This clonotype showed up many times. Since a much larger clone is just one base distant, this may be a read error. The V call is TRBV12-3 or TRBV12-4, the J call TRBJ2-5; unclear D gene. The CDR3 is made up of 12 amino acids. Deletions cut 5 bases from V and 2 bases from J, with 6 bases between. The CDR3: CASSQDQETQYF. The CDR3 DNA sequence: TGTGCCAGCAGTCAGGATCAAGAGACCCAGTACTTC.

This clonotype has at least ten counts. V is TRBV12-3 or TRBV12-4 and J is TRBJ1-1; D uncertain. V lost 6 bases to trimming and J lost 1 base, with 12 bases between them. The CDR3 is 14 amino acids. CDR3 in DNA: TGTGCCAGCAGCGAGGGTGAACGGAACACTGAAGCTTTCTTT. Amino acids: CASSEGERNTEAFF.

This clonotype appeared once. V gene TRBV9 combines with J gene TRBJ2-7, with 7 bases identical to TRBD1. In germline, CDR1 is SGDLS, CDR2 YYNGEE. Trimming removed 3 bases from V and 6 bases from J; junction bases left unmatched: 6. This CDR3 has 13 amino acids. CDR3 sequence: CASSGQGPGEQYF. The CDR3 bases are TGTGCCAGCAGCGGACAGGGTCCGGGCGAGCAGTACTTC.

This clonotype was observed at least ten times. The chain combines TRBV20-1 with TRBJ1-1; 9 bases are a match to TRBD1. Germline-derived CDR1 and CDR2 are DFQATT and SNEGSKA (reference sequence). The CDR3 contains 14 residues. V shed 3 bases and J 6 bases; nucleotides not matched to a gene: 8. The CDR3 region has the DNA TGCAGTGCTAGCAGGGACAGGGCGAGGGCTGAAGCTTTCTTT. Its translation: CSASRDRARAEAFF.

Many counts were recorded for this clonotype. The chain joins TRBV9 to TRBJ2-7; 9 nucleotides match TRBD1. Germline-derived CDR1 and CDR2 are SGDLS and YYNGEE. The CDR3 has 16 amino acids. V trimming: 0 bases; J trimming: 9 bases; junction bases outside the gene matches: 13. The CDR3 reads CASSVAGDRAPRGQYF. The CDR3 DNA sequence: TGTGCCAGCAGCGTAGCAGGGGACAGGGCCCCTCGGGGGCAGTACTTC. The whole variable domain, remainder taken from reference TRBV9 and TRBJ2-7, is DSGVTQTPKHLITATGQRVTLRCSPRSGDLSVYWYQQSLDQGLQFLIQYYNGEERAKGNILERFSAQQFPDLHSELNLSSLELGDSALYFCASSVAGDRAPRGQYFGPGTRLTVT.

The chain combines TRBV6-1 with TRBJ2-7; TRBD1 or TRBD2 may be the D gene (5 bases each). The CDR3 is 12 residues long. Trimming shortened V by 6 bases and J by 6 bases, and 12 bases separated the two germline ends. Looked up from germline, CDR1 is MNHNS and CDR2 is SASEGT. The CDR3 nucleotides read TGTGCCAGCAGGAGGGCAGGGCGCGAGCAGTACTTC. It is translated as CASRRAGREQYF.

This clonotype was seen only a few times. The chain combines TRBV6-2 or TRBV6-3 with TRBJ2-5; D is uncertain. V gave up 0 bases and J gave up 2 bases, with 10 bases separating them. Germline V CDR1 and CDR2: MNHEY, SVGEGT. There are 15 residues in the CDR3. The CDR3 DNA reads as TGTGCCAGCAGTTACTCGTCGGCAACTCAAGAGACCCAGTACTTC. Encoded protein: CASSYSSATQETQYF.

This clonotype was found many times. The rearrangement links TRBV10-3 to TRBJ1-1, with TRBD1 identical over 7 bases. After removal of 1 base from V and 1 base from J, the junction contained 6 bases not matched to a gene. This CDR3 is built from 16 residues. Germline assignment: CDR1 ENHRY and CDR2 SYGVKD. The CDR3 sequence: CAISELGQGGNTEAFF. CDR3 nucleotide sequence: TGTGCCATCAGTGAGTTGGGGCAGGGGGGGAACACTGAAGCTTTCTTT.

The sample holds many counts of this clonotype. V is TRBV4-1 and J is TRBJ1-1; D call uncertain. CDR1 is MGHRA, CDR2 YSYEKL, per germline. This CDR3 contains 13 residues. V was shortened by 4 bases and J by 6 bases, with 12 bases between the two germline ends. The CDR3 region has the DNA TGCGCCAGCAGCCCGGGGAATGGAGCTGAAGCTTTCTTT. This sequence encodes CASSPGNGAEAFF.

The CDR3 DNA reads TGCAGCGTTTGGTTAGGACAGAGGACCTCCTACGAGCAGTACTTC. The encoded protein is CSVWLGQRTSYEQYF. The rearrangement links TRBV29-1 to TRBJ2-7; D might be TRBD1 (6 bases). The CDR3 length is 15 residues. Germline CDR1 SQVTM, CDR2 ANQGSEA. Trimming left V 5 bases short and J 0 bases short, with 17 bases between.

The chain joins TRBV20-1 to TRBJ2-5; 12 bases map to TRBD2. The junction had 8 bases not matched to a gene; V was cut back by 5 bases and J by 4 bases. CDR1 DFQATT and CDR2 SNEGSKA come from the germline V gene (reference sequence). CDR3 size: 15 residues. The CDR3 bases are TGCAGTGCTTCGCCTAGCGGGGGGGCGAGAGAGACCCAGTACTTC. Translation: CSASPSGGARETQYF.

This clonotype has a count of ten or more. The V call is TRBV27, the J call TRBJ2-4; D call uncertain. Germline V gene lookup returns CDR1 MNHEY and CDR2 SMNVEV (reference sequence). V lost 2 bases to trimming and J lost 8 bases, with 13 bases between them. The CDR3 covers 14 residues. Here the CDR3 DNA reads TGTGCCAGCAGTTTACAAGGGCCTGAGGACATTCAGTACTTC. Protein sequence: CASSLQGPEDIQYF.

Many counts were recorded for this clonotype. The chain is built from TRBV12-3 or TRBV12-4 and TRBJ1-5; D unclear. V was clipped by 6 bases and J by 1 base, with 7 bases between them. This CDR3 contains 13 residues. The CDR3 sequence is CASSIDSNQPQHF. In DNA, the CDR3 is TGTGCCAGCAGCATTGACAGCAATCAGCCCCAGCATTTT.

This clonotype has at least ten counts. The DNA for the CDR3 is TGTGCCAGCAGTTTAGGTGGGCCTGGGGCCAACGTCCTGACTTTC. It translates to CASSLGGPGANVLTF. The V and J genes are TRBV12-3 or TRBV12-4 and TRBJ2-6; D call uncertain. There are 15 residues in the CDR3. V was clipped by 1 base and J by 2 bases, with 6 bases between them.